A selection of T cell receptor beta chains follows, all from one sample in a study of beta chain features in type 1 diabetes. Libraries were prepared by immunoSEQ multiplex PCR; TCRdb keeps only in-frame clonotypes and omits some of them. Counted here are about half a million clones, 9.5% to 12% occurring once; the ten biggest clones make up around 0.05%. What was sequenced was naive CD4+ T cells from blood. All receptors come from a young woman in good health. The CDR3 runs from the conserved cysteine through the conserved F or W. A D gene is named only where the DNA matches it firmly. The listing skips clone size in some rows; elsewhere it reads once, few, many or a size class.

d_call	v_call	clone_size	j_call	cdr3_nt	cdr3_aa
-	TRBV15	-	TRBJ2-1	TGTGCCACCAGCAGATCGGGAGCGCGATACAATGAGCAGTTCTTC	CATSRSGARYNEQFF
TRBD2	TRBV7-2	few	TRBJ2-3	TGTGCCAGCAGACGACTAGCGGGCCATGCCCTTGATACGCAGTATTTT	CASRRLAGHALDTQYF
-	TRBV5-1	-	TRBJ2-3	TGCGCCAGCTGCGTAGGGGGCACAGATACGCAGTATTTT	CASCVGGTDTQYF
-	TRBV29-1	-	TRBJ1-1	TGCAGCCCGCGGGACCCCTCAACCGGGCCGAACACTGAAGCTTTCTTT	CSPRDPSTGPNTEAFF
-	TRBV29-1	-	TRBJ1-3	TGCAGCGTTTCTGCAAAGTCTGGAAACACCATATATTTT	CSVSAKSGNTIYF
-	TRBV5-1	few	TRBJ2-7	TGCGCCAGCAGCTTGTTTCGGCACGAGCAGTACTTC	CASSLFRHEQYF
TRBD1	TRBV4-1	few	TRBJ1-2	TGCGCCAGCAGCCAAGATAGGCGACAGGGGATGGGCTACACCTTC	CASSQDRRQGMGYTF
TRBD2	TRBV4-2	-	TRBJ2-2	TGTGCCAGCAGCCAAGATTGGTTACTAGCGGCGAACACCGGGGAGCTGTTTTTT	CASSQDWLLAANTGELFF
TRBD2	TRBV27	-	TRBJ2-3	TGTGCCAGCAGAACACTAGCGGGGGCTAGCACAGATACGCAGTATTTT	CASRTLAGASTDTQYF
-	TRBV7-9	many	TRBJ2-5	TGTGCCAGCAGTCAAACCTTGGAGACCCAGTACTTC	CASSQTLETQYF
-	TRBV7-9	few	TRBJ2-3	TGTGCCAGCAGCTCGATCCCCGGGCCGTCATGGGATACGCAGTATTTT	CASSSIPGPSWDTQYF
-	TRBV2	-	TRBJ2-6	TGTGCCAGCAGTCCGTCCTCTGGGGCCAACGTCCTGACTTTC	CASSPSSGANVLTF
-	TRBV5-1	-	TRBJ2-2	TGCGCCAGCAGCTCCTTAGCGGTGAACACCGGGGAGCTGTTTTTT	CASSSLAVNTGELFF
-	TRBV6-5	few	TRBJ2-1	TGTGCCAGCAGCCGGGGTTTCAATGAGCAGTTCTTC	CASSRGFNEQFF
-	TRBV7-6	-	TRBJ2-3	TGTGCCAGCAGCTTACAAGGGCCCCAGTATTTT	CASSLQGPQYF
-	TRBV2	few	TRBJ2-3	TGTGCCAGCAGTGACCGGACAGTCACAGATACGCAGTATTTT	CASSDRTVTDTQYF
-	TRBV30	-	TRBJ2-5	TGTGCCTGGAGTGTAAGTCTGATGTTGGAGACCCAGTACTTC	CAWSVSLMLETQYF
-	TRBV5-1	few	TRBJ2-1	TGCGCCAGCTCGCTAGGGGGTGAGCAGTTCTTC	CASSLGGEQFF
TRBD1	TRBV7-2	-	TRBJ2-2	TGTGCCAGCAGCATCCGAGGACAGGCCGGGGAGCTGTTTTTT	CASSIRGQAGELFF
-	TRBV28	-	TRBJ1-6	TGTGCCAGCAGTGGACATTCACCCCTCCACTTT	CASSGHSPLHF
-	TRBV6-1	few	TRBJ1-5	TGTGCCAGCAGTACAGGTGAGGGCAATCAGCCCCAGCATTTT	CASSTGEGNQPQHF
-	TRBV7-2	few	TRBJ2-1	TGTGCCAGCAGCTTAGCTCTGGGGACTTACAATGAGCAGTTCTTC	CASSLALGTYNEQFF